The 21 T cell receptor beta chains in this list originate from one sample, sequenced in a study of STAT5B mutations in CD4+ large granular lymphocyte leukemia. Using immunoSEQ multiplex PCR, the repertoire was profiled, and TCRdb retains in-frame clones only, with some absent. The sample gives around 20,000 clones, 82% of which show up once; roughly 9% is in the top ten. The sequencing input was CD4+ T cells from blood buffy coats. The receptors here all came from a human donor in good health.

The chain combines TRBV28 with TRBJ2-6, with a weak D call TRBD1 (6 bases). The CDR3 covers 15 residues. Trimming took 2 bases from V and 1 from J, leaving 6 bases between them. The V gene's germline CDR1 is MDHEN and CDR2 SYDVKM. The chain's CDR3 is CASSLRGSGANVLTF. CDR3 nucleotides: TGTGCCAGCAGTTTAAGGGGGTCTGGGGCCAACGTCCTGACTTTC.

Only a few counts were recorded for this clone. The chain is built from TRBV5-1 and TRBJ2-2, with D maybe TRBD1 (6 bases). V was clipped by 6 bases and J by 3 bases, with 15 bases between them. There are 15 residues in the CDR3. Germline CDR1 reads SGHRS; CDR2 reads YFSETQ. CDR3 amino acids: CASTKHRVDTGELFF. The CDR3, as DNA: TGCGCCAGCACCAAGCACAGGGTCGACACCGGGGAGCTGTTTTTT.

This clone was counted once. The CDR3: CASSGGGSYGYTF. Written as DNA, the CDR3 is TGTGCCAGCAGCGGGGGGGGCTCCTATGGCTACACCTTC. The chain uses TRBV7-2 and TRBJ1-2, with a tentative D call TRBD1 (6 bases). V was cut by 5 bases and J by 4 bases, with 11 bases left in between. This CDR3 spans 13 amino acids. Germline-derived CDR1 and CDR2 are SGHTA and FQGNSA.

The chain is built from TRBV2 and TRBJ2-2, with a weak D call TRBD2 (5 bases). Between the trimmed V and J ends, which lost 8 bases and 7 bases, there was a span of 14 bases. The CDR3 covers 13 residues. CDR1 and CDR2 (germline): SNHLY, FYNNEI. CDR3 coding DNA: TGTGCCAGCCAGGAGGCGTCCGTCGGGGAGCTGTTTTTT. This gives the protein CASQEASVGELFF.

This sequence joins TRBV5-4 and TRBJ2-1; D uncertain. This CDR3 contains 16 residues. Deletions cut 0 bases from V and 0 bases from J, with 10 bases between. The germline gives CDR1 SGHNT, CDR2 YYREEE (reference sequence). The CDR3 nucleotides read TGTGCCAGCAGCTTGGCCGTGGCGATCTCCTACAATGAGCAGTTCTTC. The encoded protein is CASSLAVAISYNEQFF.

This sequence joins TRBV9 and TRBJ2-7; 9 bases agree with TRBD1. Unmatched junction bases numbered 9, after V lost 2 bases and J lost 3 bases. This CDR3 spans 16 amino acids. Germline V lookup: CDR1 SGDLS, CDR2 YYNGEE. The CDR3 region has the DNA TGTGCCAGCAGCGTGGAGGTGGGACAGGGCTACTACGAGCAGTACTTC. Its translation is CASSVEVGQGYYEQYF.

The chain is built from TRBV7-2 and TRBJ2-5; possibly TRBD1 for D (6 bases). Germline V lookup: CDR1 SGHTA, CDR2 FQGNSA. The CDR3 is 12 amino acids. Trimming stripped 4 bases from V and 3 bases from J, with 6 bases between. The DNA for the CDR3 is TGTGCCAGCAGCTACAGGGAAGAGACCCAGTACTTC. This sequence encodes CASSYREETQYF.

The chain uses TRBV4-1 and TRBJ2-3, with 15 bases identical to TRBD2. The V segment lost 4 bases and the J segment 5 bases; nucleotides outside the gene matches: 7. In germline, CDR1 is MGHRA, CDR2 YSYEKL. The CDR3 covers 17 residues. The CDR3 DNA reads TGCGCCAGCAGCCCGGAGGGGACTAGCGGGAGGAGAGATACGCAGTATTTT. Protein: CASSPEGTSGRRDTQYF.

The chain employs TRBV29-1 and TRBJ1-4; 11 bases fit TRBD1. Germline trimming cut 4 bases from V and 8 bases from J; bases unmatched to any gene: 6. The CDR3 has 14 residues. Germline values: CDR1 SQVTM, CDR2 ANQGSEA. CDR3 DNA sequence: TGCAGCGTTGTGGGGACAGGGGGACAAGAAAAACTGTTTTTT. Its protein product is CSVVGTGGQEKLFF.

The rearrangement links TRBV20-1 to TRBJ1-2, with a tentative D call TRBD1 (5 bases). Trimming stripped 4 bases from V and 5 bases from J, with 8 bases between. In germline, CDR1 is DFQATT, CDR2 SNEGSKA (reference sequence). The CDR3 has 11 residues. The CDR3 reads CSAKDMYGYTF. Here the CDR3 DNA reads TGCAGTGCTAAGGACATGTATGGCTACACCTTC.

V is TRBV10-2 and J is TRBJ1-3; D gene ambiguous. Trimming took 3 bases from V and 2 from J, leaving 11 bases between them. The germline V gene has CDR1 WSHSY and CDR2 SAAADI. CDR3 size: 15 residues. CDR3 sequence reads: CASSEFGGAGNTIYF. The CDR3, as DNA: TGCGCCAGCAGTGAATTCGGAGGCGCTGGAAACACCATATATTTT.

This rearrangement joins TRBV5-1 to TRBJ2-1; TRBD2 matches 15 bases. The CDR3 runs to 17 residues. Germline V gene sequence: CDR1 SGHRS, CDR2 YFSETQ. The trim removed 0 bases at V and 7 bases at J, leaving 5 bases unmatched. The CDR3 DNA reads TGCGCCAGCAGCTTGGGCGGGACTAGCGGGGGGCAAAATGAGCAGTTCTTC. It encodes CASSLGGTSGGQNEQFF.

The CDR3 sequence: CASNSRTNREQPQHF. CDR3 DNA sequence: TGTGCCAGCAATTCTCGGACTAATAGGGAACAGCCCCAGCATTTT. V gene TRBV6-6 combines with J gene TRBJ1-5; D is unclear. From germline, CDR1 is MNHNY and CDR2 SVGAGI (reference sequence). V was cut by 7 bases and J by 7 bases, with 20 bases left in between. The length of the CDR3 is 15 residues.

The chain recombines TRBV27 with TRBJ2-1, with D possibly matching TRBD2 (6 bases). Trimming stripped 4 bases from V and 5 bases from J, with 18 bases between. CDR1 is MNHEY, CDR2 SMNVEV, per germline (reference sequence). This CDR3 has 16 residues. CDR3 nucleotides: TGTGCCAGCAGTTCCCTTCGGGGGACGAATAACAATGAGCAGTTCTTC. Its translation: CASSSLRGTNNNEQFF.

In its sample, this clone was seen a few times. The chain has TRBV6-5 and TRBJ1-2; 7 nucleotides line up with TRBD1. The trim removed 6 bases at V and 8 bases at J, leaving 9 bases unmatched. This CDR3 is 13 amino acids long. Germline CDR1 reads MNHEY; CDR2 reads SVGAGI. The CDR3 here is CASRTETGKGYTF. Written as DNA, the CDR3 is TGTGCCAGCAGAACCGAGACAGGGAAGGGCTACACCTTC.

The chain links TRBV29-1 to TRBJ2-7, with 11 bases identical to TRBD2. This CDR3 is 13 amino acids long. Germline V gene lookup returns CDR1 SQVTM and CDR2 ANQGSEA. Trimming removed 4 bases from V and 7 bases from J; junction bases left unmatched: 6. The CDR3 DNA reads TGCAGCGTTGGGGCTAGCGGGAGGATAGAGCAGTACTTC. Its protein is CSVGASGRIEQYF.

The CDR3 is CASKGTAATNEKLFF. DNA for the CDR3: TGTGCCAGCAAGGGGACCGCTGCAACTAATGAAAAACTGTTTTTT. This chain joins TRBV25-1 and TRBJ1-4; a weak D match, TRBD1 (5 bases). Germline lookup yields CDR1 MGHDK and CDR2 SYGVNS. V dropped 7 bases and J dropped 0 bases, with 12 bases sitting between them. This CDR3 is built from 15 residues. The variable domain in full, completed from reference TRBV25-1 and TRBJ1-4, reads EADIYQTPRYLVIGTGKKITLECSQTMGHDKMYWYQQDPGMELHLIHYSYGVNSTEKGDLSSESTVSRIRTEHFPLTLESARPSHTSQYLCASKGTAATNEKLFFGSGTQLSVL.

This clone was detected only once. The chain is built from TRBV7-9 and TRBJ1-4, with TRBD1 as a possible D gene (6 bases). From germline, CDR1 is SEHNR and CDR2 FQNEAQ (reference sequence). The germline V and J ends were trimmed by 2 bases and 0 bases, with 13 bases remaining between them. The length of the CDR3 is 17 residues. The chain's CDR3 is CASSLSVGQPTNEKLFF. DNA for the CDR3: TGTGCCAGCAGCTTAAGTGTAGGACAGCCAACTAATGAAAAACTGTTTTTT.

The V and J genes are TRBV2 and TRBJ2-5, with 9 bases fitting TRBD2. Germline V gene data show CDR1 as SNHLY and CDR2 as FYNNEI. The CDR3 is made up of 16 amino acids. With V trimmed by 7 bases and J by 2 bases, 11 bases remained unmatched. CDR3 sequence: CASTKSGSGGQETQYF. The CDR3 DNA is TGTGCCAGCACCAAAAGCGGTAGCGGGGGTCAAGAGACCCAGTACTTC.

V usage is TRBV7-3 and J usage is TRBJ2-1; D unclear. The length of the CDR3 is 13 residues. The V and J ends lost 2 bases and 3 bases respectively, with 5 bases between them. Germline CDR1 reads SGHTA; CDR2 reads FQGTGA. CDR3 in DNA: TGTGCCAGCAGCTTAGGGATCTACAATGAGCAGTTCTTC. Translated: CASSLGIYNEQFF.

This chain joins TRBV19 and TRBJ1-4; D unresolved. Trimming left V 6 bases short and J 5 bases short, with 13 bases between. CDR1 is LNHDA and CDR2 is SQIVND in the germline V gene (reference sequence). This CDR3 is 14 amino acids long. CDR3: CASSVQSKNEKLFF. The CDR3 nucleotides read TGTGCCAGTAGCGTACAATCAAAGAATGAAAAACTGTTTTTT.